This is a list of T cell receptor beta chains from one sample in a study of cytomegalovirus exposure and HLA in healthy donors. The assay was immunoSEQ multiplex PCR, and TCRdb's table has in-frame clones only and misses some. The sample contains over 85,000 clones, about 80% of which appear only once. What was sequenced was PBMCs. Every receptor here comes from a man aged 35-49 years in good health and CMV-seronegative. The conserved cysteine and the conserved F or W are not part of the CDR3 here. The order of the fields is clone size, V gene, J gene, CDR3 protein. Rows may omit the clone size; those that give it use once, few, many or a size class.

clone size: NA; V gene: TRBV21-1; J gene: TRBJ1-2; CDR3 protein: ASSKDYGTGGCGYT
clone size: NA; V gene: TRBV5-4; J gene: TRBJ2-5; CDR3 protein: ASSLYSGIYETQY
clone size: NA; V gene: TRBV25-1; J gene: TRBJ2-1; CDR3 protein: ASSSGQGSYNEQF
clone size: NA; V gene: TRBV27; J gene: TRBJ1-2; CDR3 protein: ASSPDSSNYGYT
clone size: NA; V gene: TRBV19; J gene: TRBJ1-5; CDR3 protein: ASTKIPGSDSNQPQH
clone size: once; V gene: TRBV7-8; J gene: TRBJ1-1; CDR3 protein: ASSLRGGTEAF
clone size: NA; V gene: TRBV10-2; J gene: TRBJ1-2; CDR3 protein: ASSEPSDRAYGYT
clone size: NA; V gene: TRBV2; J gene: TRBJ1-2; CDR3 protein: ASTGEQGAYGYT
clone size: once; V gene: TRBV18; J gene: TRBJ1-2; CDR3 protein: ASSDRGLEVGYT
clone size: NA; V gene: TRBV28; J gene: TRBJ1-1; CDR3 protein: ASSLAGLWTEAF
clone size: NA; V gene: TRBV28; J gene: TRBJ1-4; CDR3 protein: ASSSPNPNRGNEKLF
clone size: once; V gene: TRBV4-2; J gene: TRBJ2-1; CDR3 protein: ASSQELVPNNEQF
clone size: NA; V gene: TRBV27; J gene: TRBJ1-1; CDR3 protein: ATSWGGSTEAF
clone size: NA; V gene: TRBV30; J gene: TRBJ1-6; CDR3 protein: AWNGQGNSPLH
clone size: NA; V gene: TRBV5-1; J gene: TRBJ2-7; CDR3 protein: ASSLTSGGLREQY
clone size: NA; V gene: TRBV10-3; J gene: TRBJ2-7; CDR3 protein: ASQTGLGVYEQY
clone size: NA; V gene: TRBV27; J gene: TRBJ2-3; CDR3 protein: ASSDRLESTDTQY
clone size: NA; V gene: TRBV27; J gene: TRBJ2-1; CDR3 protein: ASSLWAQGFEQF
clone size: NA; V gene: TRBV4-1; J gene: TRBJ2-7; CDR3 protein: ASSQEYQSDLDEQY
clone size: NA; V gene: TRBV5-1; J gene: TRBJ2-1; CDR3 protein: ASSLEGGGTSGNYNEQF
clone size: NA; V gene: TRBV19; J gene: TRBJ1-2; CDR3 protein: ASKEGAIDYGYT
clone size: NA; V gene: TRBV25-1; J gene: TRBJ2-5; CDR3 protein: ASSVQGAAETQY